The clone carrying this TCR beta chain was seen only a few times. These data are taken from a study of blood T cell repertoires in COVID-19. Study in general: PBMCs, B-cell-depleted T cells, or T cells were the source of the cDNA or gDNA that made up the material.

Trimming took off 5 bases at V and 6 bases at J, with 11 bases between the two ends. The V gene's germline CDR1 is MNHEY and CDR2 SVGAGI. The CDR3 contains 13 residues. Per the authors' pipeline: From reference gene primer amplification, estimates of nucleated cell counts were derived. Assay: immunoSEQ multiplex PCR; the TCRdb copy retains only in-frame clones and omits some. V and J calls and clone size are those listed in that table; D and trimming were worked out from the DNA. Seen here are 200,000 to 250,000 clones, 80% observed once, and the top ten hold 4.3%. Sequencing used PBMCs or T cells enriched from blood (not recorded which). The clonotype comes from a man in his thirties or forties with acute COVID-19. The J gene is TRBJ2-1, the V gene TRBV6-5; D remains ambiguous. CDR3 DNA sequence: TGTGCCAGCAGTCCAGGCGTGGCCAATGAGCAGTTCTTC. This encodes CASSPGVANEQFF.